One sample yielded the 24 T cell receptor beta chains listed below, sequenced in a study of blood T cell repertoires in COVID-19. Generated by immunoSEQ multiplex PCR, the TCRdb table keeps only in-frame clones and is missing some. The sample yields around 200,000 clones, around 83% seen once. Sequencing used peripheral blood. The receptor set was obtained from a man in his forties or fifties with active or convalescent COVID-19.

The chain has TRBV2 and TRBJ1-5, with 12 positions matching TRBD1. CDR3 length: 17 amino acids. Losses at the gene ends were 3 bases for V and 8 bases for J; bases not matched to a gene: 11. Germline lookup yields CDR1 SNHLY and CDR2 FYNNEI. DNA of the CDR3: TGTGCCAGCAGTGACTCTGGGACAGGGGGCCTCGAGGAGCCCCAGCATTTT. It specifies CASSDSGTGGLEEPQHF.

This rearrangement joins TRBV7-2 to TRBJ2-1; no clear D. The CDR3 is 13 amino acids. CDR1 is SGHTA and CDR2 is FQGNSA in the germline V gene. V was cut by 1 base and J by 4 bases, with 5 bases left in between. The CDR3 protein is CASSLGQYNEQFF. DNA for the CDR3: TGTGCCAGCAGCTTAGGCCAGTACAATGAGCAGTTCTTC.

This clone showed up just once. This chain joins TRBV4-1 and TRBJ1-5, with D uncertain. The CDR3 runs 13 residues. Germline CDR1 is MGHRA and CDR2 is YSYEKL. The V end lost 2 bases, the J end lost 8 bases, and 10 bases lay between the germline ends. The CDR3 nucleotides are TGCGCCAGCAGCCAATTCCGGAGCGAGCCCCAGCATTTT. Translated: CASSQFRSEPQHF.

The chain combines TRBV18 with TRBJ1-1; D might be TRBD1 (6 bases). Germline CDR1 is KGHSH and CDR2 is LQKENI. There are 15 residues in the CDR3. V lost 1 base, J lost 4 bases, and 13 bases lay in between. In DNA, the CDR3 is TGTGCCAGCTCACCACTCAGGGGAGATGGCACTGAAGCTTTCTTT. Translating gives CASSPLRGDGTEAFF.

The genes are TRBV19 and TRBJ2-3; weak D call: TRBD1 (5 bases). V shed 11 bases and J shed 0 bases, with 15 bases lying between them. The CDR3 loop spans 14 amino acids. Germline V CDR1 and CDR2: LNHDA, SQIVND (reference sequence). DNA of the CDR3: TGTGCCTCATCGGCAGGGTGGAGCACAGATACGCAGTATTTT. Encoded protein: CASSAGWSTDTQYF.

This clone was counted between two and nine times. This rearrangement joins TRBV5-1 to TRBJ1-3; D is unclear. V lost 0 bases and J lost 7, with 5 bases in between. The CDR3 totals 12 residues. CDR1 is SGHRS, CDR2 YFSETQ, per germline. The CDR3 protein is CASSLGGNTIYF. Here the CDR3 DNA reads TGCGCCAGCAGCTTGGGAGGGAACACCATATATTTT.

The chain uses TRBV11-2 and TRBJ2-3; 9 bases match TRBD1. This CDR3 is 16 amino acids long. V dropped 3 bases and J dropped 1; count of bases not matched to a gene: 5. Germline V gene data show CDR1 as SGHAT and CDR2 as FQNNGV. In DNA form, the CDR3 reads TGTGCCAGCAGCTTGGGGACAGGGACAGGCACAGATACGCAGTATTTT. Translating it yields CASSLGTGTGTDTQYF.

This CDR3 is CASRTAGGNTEAFF. CDR3 nucleotide sequence: TGTGCCAGCAGAACGGCGGGGGGGAACACTGAAGCTTTCTTT. The genes are TRBV6-5 and TRBJ1-1; tentative D call: TRBD1 (5 bases). The ends were cut back, 6 bases at V and 1 base at J, with 12 bases in the middle. CDR1 and CDR2 (germline): MNHEY, SVGAGI. The CDR3 spans 14 residues.

This chain uses TRBV3-1 (or the pseudogene TRBV3-2) with TRBJ2-1; TRBD2 matches 10 bases. The CDR3 spans 15 residues. Germline trimming cut 7 bases from V and 4 bases from J; bases unmatched to any gene: 7. Germline V gene sequence: CDR1 LGHDT, CDR2 YNNKEL (reference sequence). CDR3 region: CASIPAGGHYNEQFF. CDR3 DNA sequence: TGTGCCAGCATACCAGCGGGAGGGCATTACAATGAGCAGTTCTTC.

Only one count was recorded for this clone. V usage is TRBV2 and J usage is TRBJ1-3; a possible D gene is TRBD1 (5 bases). Germline CDR1 is SNHLY and CDR2 is FYNNEI. The CDR3 has 15 amino acids. V was shortened by 8 bases and J by 0 bases, with 14 bases between the two germline ends. The CDR3, as DNA: TGTGCCAGCGGGGGGTTAGAATCCTCTGGAAACACCATATATTTT. It yields the protein CASGGLESSGNTIYF.

The chain carries TRBV4-1 and TRBJ2-3; 7 bases map to TRBD1. J gave up 6 bases and V 0 bases, and 3 bases lay outside the gene matches. The V gene's germline CDR1 is MGHRA and CDR2 YSYEKL. The CDR3 runs to 14 residues. The CDR3 nucleotides read TGCGCCAGCAGCCAAGATGGGACAGTTGATACGCAGTATTTT. Translation: CASSQDGTVDTQYF.

The chain couples TRBV18 to TRBJ2-3; 10 bases are shared with TRBD2. Germline-derived CDR1 and CDR2 are KGHSH and LQKENI. Trimming at V came to 3 bases and at J to 2 bases, leaving 8 bases not matched to a gene. CDR3 length: 17 amino acids. This CDR3 reads CASSPIAGGPDTDTQYF. The CDR3 DNA reads TGTGCCAGCTCACCGATAGCGGGAGGCCCCGACACAGATACGCAGTATTTT.

The chain uses TRBV4-1 and TRBJ2-5; 13 nucleotides align to TRBD2. The CDR3 length is 16 residues. Trimming at V came to 2 bases and at J to 2 bases, leaving 2 bases not matched to a gene. Germline V gene sequence: CDR1 MGHRA, CDR2 YSYEKL. The CDR3: CASSQRTSGGQETQYF. CDR3 nucleotide sequence: TGCGCCAGCAGCCAACGGACTAGCGGGGGTCAAGAGACCCAGTACTTC.

CDR3: CASSQQSTDTQYF. CDR3 sequence (DNA): TGTGCCAGCAGCCAACAAAGCACAGATACGCAGTATTTT. This rearrangement joins TRBV14 to TRBJ2-3; D remains ambiguous. The ends were cut back, 2 bases at V and 0 bases at J, with 3 bases in the middle. Germline CDR1 and CDR2: SGHDN and FVKESK. The CDR3 consists of 13 residues.

This chain links TRBV19 with TRBJ2-1; 7 positions agree with TRBD1. This CDR3 is built from 13 residues. V was clipped by 4 bases and J by 7 bases; unmatched bases: 4. The germline V gene has CDR1 LNHDA and CDR2 SQIVND (reference sequence). CDR3 protein: CASSTEQGNEQFF. CDR3 in DNA: TGTGCCAGTAGTACCGAACAGGGGAATGAGCAGTTCTTC.

This clone was counted once. The chain carries TRBV5-4 and TRBJ1-6; no definite D call. The V gene's germline CDR1 is SGHNT and CDR2 YYREEE (reference sequence). The CDR3 totals 15 residues. Trimming shortened V by 2 bases and J by 10 bases, and 16 bases separated the two germline ends. CDR3 bases: TGTGCCAGCAGCTTAGACGGAAGCGGAGGATCACCCCTCCACTTT. Protein: CASSLDGSGGSPLHF.

Notes on this clone: Other DNA sequences within the sample encode an identical CDR3. The J gene is TRBJ1-2, the V gene TRBV5-1; 7 positions match TRBD1. Per germline, CDR1 SGHRS and CDR2 YFSETQ. J lost 2 bases, V lost 4 bases, and 2 bases had no gene match. CDR3 length equals 13 residues. The CDR3 coding sequence is TGCGCCAGCAGCCCGGACAGGAACTATGGCTACACCTTC. As protein: CASSPDRNYGYTF.

The chain carries TRBV6-1 and TRBJ1-2; no clear D gene. CDR1 and CDR2 from the germline V gene are MNHNS and SASEGT. The CDR3 length is 14 residues. Trimming left V 2 bases short and J 6 bases short, with 13 bases between. For the CDR3, the DNA is TGTGCCAGCAGTGAAATGGAGGGTATCGATGGCTACACCTTC. It is translated as CASSEMEGIDGYTF.

The chain is built from TRBV3-1 (or the pseudogene TRBV3-2) and TRBJ2-2; 9 bases map to TRBD1. V was pared by 2 bases and J by 4 bases, with 8 bases of the junction left unmatched. The length of the CDR3 is 17 residues. CDR1 is LGHDT and CDR2 is YNNKEL in the germline V gene (reference sequence). The CDR3 protein is CASSQHRGQGFTGELFF. The CDR3 DNA is TGTGCCAGCAGCCAACACCGGGGACAGGGTTTCACCGGGGAGCTGTTTTTT.

The chain has TRBV7-2 and TRBJ1-3; a possible D gene is TRBD1 (6 bases). The CDR3 spans 16 residues. V was clipped by 5 bases and J by 4 bases, with 18 bases between them. In germline, CDR1 is SGHTA, CDR2 FQGNSA. CDR3: CASSTDRPSRGNTIYF. The CDR3 DNA reads TGTGCCAGCAGCACCGACAGGCCTTCTAGGGGAAACACCATATATTTT. Full variable domain (rest looked up from reference TRBV7-2 and TRBJ1-3): GAGVSQSPSNKVTEKGKDVELRCDPISGHTALYWYRQSLGQGLEFLIYFQGNSAPDKSGLPSDRFSAERTGGSVSTLTIQRTQQEDSAVYLCASSTDRPSRGNTIYFGEGSWLTVV.

The chain combines TRBV9 with TRBJ2-3, with D tentatively TRBD1 (6 bases). Trimming pared 1 base from V and 2 bases from J, leaving 14 bases between. The V gene's germline CDR1 is SGDLS and CDR2 YYNGEE. This CDR3 region has 16 residues. As DNA, the CDR3 is TGTGCCAGCAGCGTAAGCAACAGGGCTAACACAGATACGCAGTATTTT. This encodes CASSVSNRANTDTQYF.

The V and J genes are TRBV3-1 (or the pseudogene TRBV3-2) and TRBJ2-5, with D uncertain. This CDR3 spans 14 amino acids. In germline, CDR1 is LGHDT, CDR2 YNNKEL (reference sequence). V lost 0 bases and J lost 2, with 7 bases in between. For the CDR3, the DNA is TGTGCCAGCAGCCAAGATACGGTTCAAGAGACCCAGTACTTC. It yields the protein CASSQDTVQETQYF.

This clone was recorded once. The chain recombines TRBV6-5 with TRBJ2-3; the match to TRBD2 covers 10 bases. V shed 0 bases and J 5 bases; nucleotides not matched to a gene: 5. The V gene's germline CDR1 is MNHEY and CDR2 SVGAGI. This CDR3 contains 16 residues. The CDR3 sequence: CASSYSASGGRDTQYF. Written as DNA, the CDR3 is TGTGCCAGCAGTTACTCGGCTAGCGGGGGTAGAGATACGCAGTATTTT.

The chain carries TRBV6-5 and TRBJ1-1; the D gene is possibly TRBD1 (6 bases). CDR1 and CDR2 from the germline V gene are MNHEY and SVGAGI. There are 15 residues in the CDR3. V was pared by 2 bases and J by 2 bases, with 12 bases between. CDR3 in DNA: TGTGCCAGCAGTTACCTGACAGGCGGCAACACTGAAGCTTTCTTT. This codes for CASSYLTGGNTEAFF.